This T cell receptor beta chain was recorded in a study of T cell responses to AZD1222 COVID-19 vaccine. Study outcomes and limitations: Two AZD1222 doses significantly raised spike-specific TCR breadth and depth over controls. The peak T cell response came first, and repertoires were sampled only after it. Females outnumbered males among donors, who were mostly white British; clonal diversity was possibly underestimated.

Here immunoSEQ multiplex PCR was the method, and the copy in TCRdb shows in-frame clones only, minus some. The sample has 130,000 to 150,000 clones; 75% to 90% are singletons. The sample holds a few counts of this clone. The target antigen is unknown. V shed 4 bases and J shed 5 bases, with 18 bases lying between them. CDR3 length: 17 residues. Germline loops: CDR1 LGHDT, CDR2 YNNKEL (reference sequence). The clonotype was recovered from an adult in good health. V gene TRBV3-1 (or the pseudogene TRBV3-2) combines with J gene TRBJ1-6, with D tentatively TRBD1 (6 bases). The sequencing used peripheral blood, collected on day 0 of MenACWY control vaccination. Here the CDR3 reads CASSPRTAEGNNSPLHF. The CDR3, as DNA: TGTGCCAGCAGCCCCAGGACAGCCGAGGGTAATAATTCACCCCTCCACTTT.